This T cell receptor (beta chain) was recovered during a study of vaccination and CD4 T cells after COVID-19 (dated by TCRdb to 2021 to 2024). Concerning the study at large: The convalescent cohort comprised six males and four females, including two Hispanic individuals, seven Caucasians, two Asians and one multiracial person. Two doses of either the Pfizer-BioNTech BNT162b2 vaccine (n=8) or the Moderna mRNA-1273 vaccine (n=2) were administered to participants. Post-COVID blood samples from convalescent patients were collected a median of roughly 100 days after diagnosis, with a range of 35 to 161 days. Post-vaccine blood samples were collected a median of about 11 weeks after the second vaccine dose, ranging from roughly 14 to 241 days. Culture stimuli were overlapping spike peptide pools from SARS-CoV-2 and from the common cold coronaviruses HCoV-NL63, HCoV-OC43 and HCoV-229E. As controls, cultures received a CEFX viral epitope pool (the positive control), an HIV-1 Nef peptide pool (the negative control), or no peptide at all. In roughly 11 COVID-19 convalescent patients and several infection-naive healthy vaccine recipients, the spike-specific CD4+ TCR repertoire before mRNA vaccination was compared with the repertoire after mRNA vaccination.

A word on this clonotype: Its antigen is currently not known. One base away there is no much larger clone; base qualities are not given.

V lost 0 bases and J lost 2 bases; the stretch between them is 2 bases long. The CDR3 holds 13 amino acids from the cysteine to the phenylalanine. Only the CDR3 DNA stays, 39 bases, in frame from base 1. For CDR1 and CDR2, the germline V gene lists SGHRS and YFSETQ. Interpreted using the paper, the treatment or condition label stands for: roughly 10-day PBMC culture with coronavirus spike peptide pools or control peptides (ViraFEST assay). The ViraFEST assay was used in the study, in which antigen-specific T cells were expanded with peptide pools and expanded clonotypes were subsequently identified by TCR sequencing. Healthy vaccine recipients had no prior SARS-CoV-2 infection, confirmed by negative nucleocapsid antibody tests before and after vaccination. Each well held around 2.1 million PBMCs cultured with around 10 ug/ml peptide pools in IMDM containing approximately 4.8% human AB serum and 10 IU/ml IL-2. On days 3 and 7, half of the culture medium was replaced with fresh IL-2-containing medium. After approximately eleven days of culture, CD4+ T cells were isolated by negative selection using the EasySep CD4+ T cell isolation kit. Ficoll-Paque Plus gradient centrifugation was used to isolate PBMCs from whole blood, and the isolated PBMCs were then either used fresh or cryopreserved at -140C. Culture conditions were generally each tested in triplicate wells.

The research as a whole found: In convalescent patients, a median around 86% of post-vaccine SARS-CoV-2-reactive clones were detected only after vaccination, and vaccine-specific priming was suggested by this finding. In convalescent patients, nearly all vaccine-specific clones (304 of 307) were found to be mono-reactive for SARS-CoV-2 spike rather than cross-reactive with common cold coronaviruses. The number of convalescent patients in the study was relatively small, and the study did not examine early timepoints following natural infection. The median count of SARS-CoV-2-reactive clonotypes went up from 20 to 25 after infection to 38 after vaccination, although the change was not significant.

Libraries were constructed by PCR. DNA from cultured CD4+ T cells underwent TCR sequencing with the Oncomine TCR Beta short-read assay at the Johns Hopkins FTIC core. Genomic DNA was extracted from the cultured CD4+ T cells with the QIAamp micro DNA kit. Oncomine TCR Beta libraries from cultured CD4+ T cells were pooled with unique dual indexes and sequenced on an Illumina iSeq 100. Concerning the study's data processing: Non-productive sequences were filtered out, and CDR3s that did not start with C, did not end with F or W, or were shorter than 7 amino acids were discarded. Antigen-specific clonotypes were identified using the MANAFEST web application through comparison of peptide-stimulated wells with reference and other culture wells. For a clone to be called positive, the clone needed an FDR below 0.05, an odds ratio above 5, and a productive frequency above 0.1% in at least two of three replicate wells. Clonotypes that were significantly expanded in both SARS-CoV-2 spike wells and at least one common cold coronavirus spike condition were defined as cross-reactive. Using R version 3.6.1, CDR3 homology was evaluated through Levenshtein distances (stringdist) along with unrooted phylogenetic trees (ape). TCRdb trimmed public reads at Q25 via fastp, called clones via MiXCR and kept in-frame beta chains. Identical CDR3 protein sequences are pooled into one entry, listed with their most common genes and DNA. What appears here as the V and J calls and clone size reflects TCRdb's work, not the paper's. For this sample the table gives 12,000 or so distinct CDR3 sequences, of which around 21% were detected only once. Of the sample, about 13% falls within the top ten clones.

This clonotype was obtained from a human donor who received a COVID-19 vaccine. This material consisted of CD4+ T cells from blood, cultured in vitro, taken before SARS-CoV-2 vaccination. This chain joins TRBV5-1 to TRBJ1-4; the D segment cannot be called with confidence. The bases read TGCGCCAGCAGCTTGGTCACTAATGAAAAACTGTTTTTT. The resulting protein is CASSLVTNEKLFF.